Listed here are 20 T cell receptor beta chains from one sample, sequenced in a study of T cell responses to AZD1222 COVID-19 vaccine. Sequencing used immunoSEQ multiplex PCR; TCRdb keeps in-frame clones, though not all of them. Of about 120,000 clones listed, approximately 90% are singletons. The sample was peripheral blood, taken on day 0 of AZD1222 vaccination. The receptor set was obtained from an adult in good health.

V usage is TRBV15 and J usage is TRBJ2-1, with TRBD2 matching over 9 bases. The CDR3 contains 18 residues. With V trimmed by 0 bases and J by 4 bases, 10 bases remained unmatched. Germline CDR1 LNHNV, CDR2 YYDKDF (reference sequence). The CDR3 here is CATSRDYAGGRGYNEQFF. DNA for the CDR3: TGTGCCACCAGCAGAGATTACGCGGGAGGGAGAGGGTACAATGAGCAGTTCTTC.

The chain's CDR3 is CASSPGELVQETQYF. As DNA, the CDR3 is TGCGCCAGCAGCCCCGGAGAGTTAGTCCAAGAGACCCAGTACTTC. The chain links TRBV5-1 to TRBJ2-5; D not resolved. V lost 4 bases and J 1 base, leaving 14 bases between the germline ends. The CDR3 is made up of 15 amino acids. Germline V gene data show CDR1 as SGHRS and CDR2 as YFSETQ.

The V call is TRBV20-1, the J call TRBJ1-1; TRBD1 agrees at 7 bases. This CDR3 has 15 amino acids. Germline CDR1 reads DFQATT; CDR2 reads SNEGSKA (reference sequence). The junction had 11 bases not matched to a gene; V was cut back by 3 bases and J by 4 bases. CDR3 in DNA: TGCAGTGCTAGTTACGGGAGGGGGCCGGGCACTGAAGCTTTCTTT. Translating gives CSASYGRGPGTEAFF.

The gene calls are TRBV29-1 and TRBJ1-2, with 9 bases lining up with TRBD1. CDR1 SQVTM and CDR2 ANQGSEA come from the germline V gene. With V trimmed by 3 bases and J by 7 bases, 6 bases remained unmatched. This CDR3 contains 13 residues. CDR3: CSVDRDRAAGYTF. The CDR3 DNA follows: TGCAGCGTTGACCGGGACAGGGCTGCTGGCTACACCTTC.

The chain links TRBV28 to TRBJ1-6, with unresolved D. Germline V gene lookup returns CDR1 MDHEN and CDR2 SYDVKM. The CDR3 consists of 15 residues. V was trimmed by 8 bases and J by 4 bases, leaving 15 bases between them. CDR3 protein: CASRLALGYNSPLHF. CDR3 nucleotides: TGTGCCAGCCGCCTAGCTCTGGGGTATAATTCACCCCTCCACTTT.

The chain has TRBV24-1 and TRBJ2-3; D might be TRBD1 or TRBD2, each matching 5 bases. V lost 5 bases and J lost 1, with 15 bases in between. CDR1 is KGHDR, CDR2 SFDVKD, per germline. This CDR3 is 16 amino acids long. For the CDR3, the DNA is TGTGCCACCAGTGCTTGGGGGAACCCTGGCACAGATACGCAGTATTTT. It translates to CATSAWGNPGTDTQYF.

The chain uses TRBV29-1 and TRBJ2-7, with 7 bases that match TRBD2. This CDR3 is 13 amino acids long. With 6 bases clipped from V and 4 bases from J, the junction kept 9 bases outside the gene matches. CDR1 is SQVTM and CDR2 is ANQGSEA in the germline V gene. The CDR3 nucleotides are TGCAGCGTGATAGGACTAGTCGGTTACGAGCAGTACTTC. Its translation: CSVIGLVGYEQYF.

Turning to this clone: One end of the junction is discordant with germline, which a read error may explain. This chain connects TRBV6-5 to TRBJ1-4; tentatively, D is TRBD1 (5 bases). The CDR3 length is 13 residues. Looked up from germline, CDR1 is MNHEY and CDR2 is SVGAGI. The chain's CDR3 is CASSHSTGEKLFF. DNA of the CDR3: TGTGCCAGCAGTCACTCCACAGGAGAAAAACTGTTTTTT.

V usage is TRBV28 and J usage is TRBJ2-7; no reliable D call. V gave up 6 bases and J gave up 7 bases, with 10 bases separating them. This CDR3 region has 11 residues. CDR1 and CDR2 (germline): MDHEN, SYDVKM. DNA of the CDR3: TGTGCCAGCAGCCTCACTCGGGAGCAGTACTTC. It translates to CASSLTREQYF.

This chain joins TRBV5-1 and TRBJ2-5, with TRBD2 matching 10 bases. V lost 0 bases to trimming and J lost 5 bases; unmatched junction nucleotides: 13. The CDR3 loop spans 18 amino acids. Germline-derived CDR1 and CDR2 are SGHRS and YFSETQ. CDR3 sequence (DNA): TGCGCCAGCAGCTTGGTTCCGGGTAGCGGGGGGACCAGGGAGACCCAGTACTTC. Its translation: CASSLVPGSGGTRETQYF.

The chain has TRBV11-3 and TRBJ2-3; D is uncertain. Looked up from germline, CDR1 is SGHNT and CDR2 is YENEEA. This CDR3 has 12 amino acids. The ends were cut back, 0 bases at V and 10 bases at J, with 8 bases in the middle. CDR3 protein: CASSLDRRAQYF. The DNA for the CDR3 is TGTGCCAGCAGCTTAGATAGGAGAGCGCAGTATTTT.

The chain is built from TRBV4-1 and TRBJ2-2, with a possible D match to TRBD1 (5 bases). Trimming took 1 base from V and 6 from J, leaving 9 bases between them. The V gene's germline CDR1 is MGHRA and CDR2 YSYEKL. The CDR3 covers 14 residues. CDR3 amino acids: CASSQGWGAGELFF. The CDR3 nucleotides read TGCGCCAGCAGCCAAGGCTGGGGCGCCGGGGAGCTGTTTTTT.

The rearrangement joins TRBV2 to TRBJ2-7; 10 positions agree with TRBD1. The length of the CDR3 is 16 residues. Trimming removed 8 bases from V and 2 bases from J; junction bases left unmatched: 12. The germline CDR1 and CDR2 sequences are SNHLY and FYNNEI. In DNA form, the CDR3 reads TGTGCCAGCCAAGCCGCGCTTGGGACAGGGGCCTACGAGCAGTACTTC. Translating gives CASQAALGTGAYEQYF.

The CDR3 loop is CATSDRLAAITGELFF. CDR3 bases: TGTGCCACCAGTGATCGACTAGCAGCTATCACCGGGGAGCTGTTTTTT. The chain is built from TRBV24-1 and TRBJ2-2, with 7 bases matching TRBD2. CDR1 and CDR2 from the germline V gene are KGHDR and SFDVKD. Unmatched junction bases numbered 7, after V lost 3 bases and J lost 4 bases. The CDR3 consists of 16 residues.

The chain recombines TRBV6-5 with TRBJ2-1; D is ambiguous. The V end was cut by 7 bases, the J end by 5 bases, with 12 bases between. Germline V gene lookup returns CDR1 MNHEY and CDR2 SVGAGI. CDR3 size: 13 residues. In nucleotides, the CDR3 is TGTGCCAGCACCCCCCATAGTAACAATGAGCAGTTCTTC. Protein: CASTPHSNNEQFF.

J is TRBJ1-2 and V is TRBV5-6; D possibly corresponds to TRBD1 (6 bases). V dropped 4 bases and J dropped 7 bases, with 14 bases sitting between them. This CDR3 spans 13 amino acids. CDR1 is SGHDT and CDR2 is YYEEEE in the germline V gene. The CDR3 protein is CASSPGTWGGYTF. Written as DNA, the CDR3 is TGTGCCAGCAGCCCAGGGACATGGGGTGGCTACACCTTC.

The CDR3 nucleotides read TGTGCCTGGAGTGTCCGGATCTTCTATGGCTACACCTTC. This codes for CAWSVRIFYGYTF. The V and J genes are TRBV30 and TRBJ1-2; unclear D gene. CDR1 is GTSNPN, CDR2 SVGIG, per germline (reference sequence). This CDR3 comprises 13 residues. Trimming removed 0 bases at V and 4 bases at J, with 9 bases between.

The V and J genes are TRBV28 and TRBJ1-4; a weak D match, TRBD1 (5 bases). Trimming took off 6 bases at V and 5 bases at J, with 10 bases between the two ends. This CDR3 has 13 residues. Germline assignment: CDR1 MDHEN and CDR2 SYDVKM. The CDR3 coding sequence is TGTGCCAGCAGCTCGGGGCAGAATGAAAAACTGTTTTTT. Translating gives CASSSGQNEKLFF.

The CDR3 DNA reads as TGCGCCAGCAGCTCCGCTATAGGGTCTAATGAAAAACTGTTTTTT. Translation gives CASSSAIGSNEKLFF. The chain combines TRBV5-1 with TRBJ1-4, with D unclear. The CDR3 sequence is 15 residues long. The germline CDR1 and CDR2 sequences are SGHRS and YFSETQ. V lost 3 bases, J lost 3 bases, and 12 bases lay in between.

This clone was detected only once. The CDR3 is CASSEPDSRDTNEKLFF. CDR3 DNA: TGCGCCAGCAGTGAGCCCGATAGTCGGGATACTAATGAAAAACTGTTTTTT. The chain links TRBV10-2 to TRBJ1-4, with no clear D. The V and J ends lost 2 bases and 2 bases respectively, with 15 bases between them. The CDR3 runs to 17 residues. The V gene's germline CDR1 is WSHSY and CDR2 SAAADI.